The sequence of this TCR beta chain was determined in a study of T cell responses to AZD1222 COVID-19 vaccine. This clone occurred once. The CDR3 contains 13 residues. Trimming pared 2 bases from V and 9 bases from J, leaving 8 bases between. Germline CDR1 MNHEY, CDR2 SVGAGI. Sequenced by immunoSEQ multiplex PCR; TCRdb stores in-frame clones only, minus some. The sample carries roughly 150,000 clones, 91% recorded once. The gene calls are TRBV6-5 and TRBJ1-6; no reliable D call. The material was peripheral blood, obtained on day 0 of AZD1222 vaccination. This TCR was sampled from an adult in good health. The CDR3 DNA follows: TGTGCCAGCAGTTACGGACCCGGTTCACCCCTCCACTTT. This codes for CASSYGPGSPLHF.